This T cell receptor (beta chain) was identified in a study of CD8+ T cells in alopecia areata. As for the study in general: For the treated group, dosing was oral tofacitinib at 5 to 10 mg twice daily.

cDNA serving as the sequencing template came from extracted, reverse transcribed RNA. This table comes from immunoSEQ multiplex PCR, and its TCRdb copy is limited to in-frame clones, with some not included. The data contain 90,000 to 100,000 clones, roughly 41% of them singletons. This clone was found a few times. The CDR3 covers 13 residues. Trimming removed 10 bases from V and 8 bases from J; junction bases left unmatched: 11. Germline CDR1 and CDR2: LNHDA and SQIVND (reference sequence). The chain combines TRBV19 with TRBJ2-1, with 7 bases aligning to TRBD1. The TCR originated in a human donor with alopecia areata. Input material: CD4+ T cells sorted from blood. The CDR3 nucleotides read TGTGCCACCTCTGAGACAGGGATCCATGAGCAGTTCTTC. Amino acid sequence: CATSETGIHEQFF. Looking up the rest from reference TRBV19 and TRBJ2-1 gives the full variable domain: DGGITQSPKYLFRKEGQNVTLSCEQNLNHDAMYWYRQDPGQGLRLIYYSQIVNDFQKGDIAEGYSVSREKKESFPLTVTSAQKNPTAFYLCATSETGIHEQFFGPGTRLTVL.